This T cell receptor (beta chain) was sequenced in a study of blood T cells in healthy people across ages. The CDR3 is 12 amino acids. V lost 5 bases to trimming and J lost 3 bases, with 11 bases between them. Germline V gives CDR1 SQVTM, CDR2 ANQGSEA. Primers used in a second PCR of about 7 to 11 cycles were a sample-barcoded 5' primer and a J-beta primer mix. A template-switch adaptor with 12 random nucleotides tagged each cDNA molecule. MiXCR, run by TCRdb on the 5' RACE reads, gives a single entry per CDR3 protein. The repertoire holds roughly 410,000 distinct CDR3 sequences, with about 52% as singletons.

V usage is TRBV29-1 and J usage is TRBJ2-7, with D perhaps matching TRBD1 (6 bases). The sample taken for sequencing was blood. The TCR originated in a man in his fifties or sixties in good health. This CDR3 reads CSVCRGGYEQYF. The DNA for the CDR3 is TGCAGCGTTTGCAGGGGTGGCTACGAGCAGTACTTC.